A single sample gave rise to the 15 T cell receptor beta chains below, sequenced in a study of T cell responses to AZD1222 COVID-19 vaccine. Libraries were prepared by immunoSEQ multiplex PCR; TCRdb keeps only in-frame clonotypes and omits some of them. The sample has 89,000 or so clones; about nine tenths are singletons. The sample here was peripheral blood, taken 28 days after the second AZD1222 dose. Receptors were obtained from an adult who received the AZD1222 COVID-19 vaccine.

This chain joins TRBV19 and TRBJ1-1; D uncertain. This CDR3 contains 14 residues. The germline V gene has CDR1 LNHDA and CDR2 SQIVND (reference sequence). Between the trimmed V and J ends, which lost 3 bases and 6 bases, there was a span of 14 bases. CDR3 nucleotide sequence: TGTGCCAGTAGTATCGATGGGAGGATCCCTGAAGCTTTCTTT. Protein: CASSIDGRIPEAFF.

The chain combines TRBV5-1 with TRBJ1-2; D is ambiguous. In germline, CDR1 is SGHRS, CDR2 YFSETQ. V gave up 0 bases and J gave up 3 bases, with 9 bases separating them. This CDR3 is built from 14 residues. In DNA form, the CDR3 reads TGCGCCAGCAGCTTGGCCTATAGAGACTATGGCTACACCTTC. As protein: CASSLAYRDYGYTF.

This chain connects TRBV6-6 to TRBJ1-6; 8 bases agree with TRBD1. The germline gives CDR1 MNHNY, CDR2 SVGAGI (reference sequence). The V and J ends lost 5 bases and 7 bases, in that order; junction bases with no gene match: 4. CDR3 size: 14 residues. The CDR3: CASSRTGQNSPLHF. CDR3 sequence (DNA): TGTGCCAGCAGTCGGACAGGGCAAAATTCACCCCTCCACTTT.

The V and J genes are TRBV7-3 and TRBJ2-2, with D tentatively TRBD2 (7 bases). The CDR3 spans 17 residues. In germline, CDR1 is SGHTA, CDR2 FQGTGA. V was pared by 5 bases and J by 0 bases, with 16 bases between. CDR3 sequence reads: CASSPLGGASNTGELFF. In nucleotides, the CDR3 is TGTGCCAGCAGCCCCTTGGGGGGGGCGTCGAACACCGGGGAGCTGTTTTTT.

The chain has TRBV18 and TRBJ2-7; TRBD2 agrees at 9 bases. Germline lookup yields CDR1 KGHSH and CDR2 LQKENI. The CDR3 consists of 15 residues. Trimming removed 0 bases from V and 6 bases from J; junction bases left unmatched: 6. CDR3 residues: CASSPPGTSIREQYF. The CDR3 coding sequence is TGTGCCAGCTCACCACCTGGGACTAGCATTCGCGAGCAGTACTTC. The whole variable domain, filled in from reference TRBV18 and TRBJ2-7, reads NAGVMQNPRHLVRRRGQEARLRCSPMKGHSHVYWYRQLPEEGLKFMVYLQKENIIDESGMPKERFSAEFPKEGPSILRIQQVVRGDSAAYFCASSPPGTSIREQYFGPGTRLTVT.

The V and J genes are TRBV18 and TRBJ1-1, with a tentative D call TRBD1 (5 bases). V was cut by 6 bases and J by 0 bases, with 11 bases left in between. Germline V CDR1 and CDR2: KGHSH, LQKENI. CDR3 size: 14 residues. Written as DNA, the CDR3 is TGTGCCAGCTCGCAGGGACCGCTGAACACTGAAGCTTTCTTT. This gives the protein CASSQGPLNTEAFF.

CDR3 DNA: TGTGCCAGCAGCCGAGAACTTAGGGGGCGTCCCTACGAGCAGTACTTC. Its protein is CASSRELRGRPYEQYF. The V gene is TRBV7-9, the J gene TRBJ2-7, with TRBD1 matching 7 bases. From germline, CDR1 is SEHNR and CDR2 FQNEAQ (reference sequence). This CDR3 is built from 16 residues. V was pared by 5 bases and J by 2 bases, with 12 bases of the junction left unmatched.

This clone has just one count. The chain joins TRBV6-5 to TRBJ2-5; tentatively, D is TRBD1 or TRBD2 (5 bases each). The CDR3 is 13 residues long. The V gene's germline CDR1 is MNHEY and CDR2 SVGAGI. Trimming shortened V by 6 bases and J by 4 bases, and 12 bases separated the two germline ends. CDR3 DNA sequence: TGTGCCAGCAGAAACCAGGGACCAGAGACCCAGTACTTC. It specifies CASRNQGPETQYF.

V usage is TRBV6-5 and J usage is TRBJ2-1; TRBD2 might be the D (5 bases). Per germline, CDR1 MNHEY and CDR2 SVGAGI. The CDR3 consists of 13 residues. V was shortened by 2 bases and J by 9 bases, with 11 bases between the two germline ends. CDR3 amino acids: CASSYTQTIEQFF. Here the CDR3 DNA reads TGTGCCAGCAGTTACACTCAGACTATTGAGCAGTTCTTC.

The V and J genes are TRBV5-1 and TRBJ1-4; the D is unclear. The CDR3 length is 14 residues. The germline V gene has CDR1 SGHRS and CDR2 YFSETQ. Trimming pared 0 bases from V and 3 bases from J, leaving 6 bases between. The DNA of the CDR3 is TGCGCCAGCAGCTTGGGAACGGCTAATGAAAAACTGTTTTTT. It codes for CASSLGTANEKLFF.

The chain employs TRBV7-9 and TRBJ1-2; no firm D call. V dropped 5 bases and J dropped 2 bases, with 15 bases sitting between them. Germline V gene sequence: CDR1 SEHNR, CDR2 FQNEAQ (reference sequence). This CDR3 has 15 amino acids. DNA of the CDR3: TGTGCCAGCAGCCTCGCCGGCCAGCGAAACTATGGCTACACCTTC. Its protein product is CASSLAGQRNYGYTF.

The chain is built from TRBV7-9 and TRBJ2-7; TRBD1 matches at 7 bases. From germline, CDR1 is SEHNR and CDR2 FQNEAQ (reference sequence). CDR3 length: 14 amino acids. The CDR3 DNA reads as TGTGCTACCTCCACTTGGGACAGAACGTACGAGCAGTACTTC. It translates to CATSTWDRTYEQYF.

The V gene is TRBV7-2, the J gene TRBJ1-5; no clear D gene. The CDR3 is 19 amino acids. The V gene lost 3 bases and the J gene lost 1 base, with 22 bases spanning the gap. CDR1 is SGHTA and CDR2 is FQGNSA in the germline V gene. The CDR3 nucleotides are TGTGCCAGCAGCTTTGGTTTTGGACGGAGCCTTGGGAGCAATCAGCCCCAGCATTTT. Amino acid sequence: CASSFGFGRSLGSNQPQHF.

The V and J genes are TRBV5-1 and TRBJ2-2; D is unclear. Trimming took off 4 bases at V and 0 bases at J, with 10 bases between the two ends. The CDR3 has 15 residues. Germline CDR1 and CDR2: SGHRS and YFSETQ. In DNA form, the CDR3 reads TGCGCCAGCAGCCGGTCGGCGGCGAACACCGGGGAGCTGTTTTTT. Protein product: CASSRSAANTGELFF. Supplemented by reference TRBV5-1 and TRBJ2-2, the full variable domain reads KAGVTQTPRYLIKTRGQQVTLSCSPISGHRSVSWYQQTPGQGLQFLFEYFSETQRNKGNFPGRFSGRQFSNSRSEMNVSTLELGDSALYLCASSRSAANTGELFFGEGSRLTVL.

V and J are TRBV5-1 and TRBJ1-1; 7 bases are shared with TRBD1. The CDR3 covers 16 residues. Germline trimming cut 2 bases from V and 6 bases from J; bases unmatched to any gene: 13. The germline CDR1 and CDR2 sequences are SGHRS and YFSETQ. The CDR3 loop reads CASSLIGGLTSSEAFF. The CDR3 DNA follows: TGCGCCAGCAGCTTAATAGGGGGCCTGACTTCCTCTGAAGCTTTCTTT.